A single sample is the source of the 11 T cell receptor beta chains below, sequenced in a study of CD8 T cells in Susac syndrome. Random hexamers served to reverse transcribe roughly 0.45 to 1 ug RNA. TCRdb called the immunoSEQ multiplex PCR reads again in MiXCR, with one record for every CDR3 protein. Here the sample spans some 200,000 distinct CDR3 sequences, roughly nine tenths being singletons. Sequenced material: CD8+ T cells from PBMCs. Every receptor here comes from a human donor with multiple sclerosis.

The chain uses TRBV7-8 and TRBJ2-3, with 9 bases that match TRBD2. CDR1 is SGHVS and CDR2 is FQNEAQ in the germline V gene. Losses at the gene ends were 1 base for V and 2 bases for J; bases not matched to a gene: 16. This CDR3 region has 20 residues. The CDR3 sequence: CASSLEGLAGLGWVTDTQYF. The CDR3 DNA reads as TGTGCCAGCAGCTTAGAGGGACTAGCAGGTCTGGGATGGGTCACAGATACGCAGTATTTT.

This clonotype was counted once. This sequence joins TRBV7-9 and TRBJ1-3, with 7 bases matching TRBD1. This CDR3 region has 14 residues. Germline CDR1 and CDR2: SEHNR and FQNEAQ (reference sequence). J gave up 1 base and V 5 bases, and 2 bases lay outside the gene matches. This chain's CDR3 is CASSQTGSGNTIYF. CDR3 DNA sequence: TGTGCCAGCAGCCAGACAGGGTCTGGAAACACCATATATTTT.

The V call is TRBV4-2, the J call TRBJ1-1; TRBD1 is a possible D gene (6 bases). This CDR3 spans 12 amino acids. Germline CDR1 is LGHNA and CDR2 is YNFKEQ. Trimming took off 3 bases at V and 5 bases at J, with 7 bases between the two ends. CDR3 bases: TGTGCCAGCAGCCAGAGGGGGACTGAAGCTTTCTTT. It codes for CASSQRGTEAFF.

In nucleotides, the CDR3 is TGTGCCAGCAGCGTAGACGGGGGCACCTACAATGAGCAGTTCTTC. Translation gives CASSVDGGTYNEQFF. This chain connects TRBV9 to TRBJ2-1; perhaps D is TRBD1 or TRBD2 (6 bases each). This CDR3 comprises 15 residues. With 0 bases removed from V and 2 bases from J, the gap between germline ends came to 9 bases. Germline V lookup: CDR1 SGDLS, CDR2 YYNGEE.

The genes are TRBV28 and TRBJ1-2; 10 bases are shared with TRBD1. Germline V gene sequence: CDR1 MDHEN, CDR2 SYDVKM. The CDR3 is 22 residues long. After removal of 2 bases from V and 5 bases from J, the junction contained 26 bases not matched to a gene. This chain's CDR3 is CASSLIGARTGGLYSRRYGYTF. The CDR3 region has the DNA TGTGCCAGCAGTTTAATAGGGGCCCGGACAGGGGGTCTCTACTCCCGTCGTTATGGCTACACCTTC.

J is TRBJ2-3 and V is TRBV3-1; 11 positions match TRBD2. Germline assignment: CDR1 LGHDT and CDR2 YNNKEL (reference sequence). The J segment lost 1 base and the V segment lost 3 bases, leaving 6 bases of the junction unmatched. The CDR3 has 17 residues. CDR3 residues: CASSHDPGLAGTDTQYF. In nucleotides, the CDR3 is TGTGCCAGCAGCCATGACCCGGGACTAGCGGGCACAGATACGCAGTATTTT.

This sequence joins TRBV20-1 and TRBJ1-3; no firm D call. Deletions cut 6 bases from V and 2 bases from J, with 14 bases between. Per the germline V gene, CDR1 is DFQATT and CDR2 is SNEGSKA (reference sequence). CDR3 length: 14 amino acids. CDR3 bases: TGCAGTGCCCCAACGGATACAACTGGAAACACCATATATTTT. It yields the protein CSAPTDTTGNTIYF.

This clonotype has a single count. V and J are TRBV19 and TRBJ2-2; D is undetermined. The CDR3 covers 13 residues. Germline V gene sequence: CDR1 LNHDA, CDR2 SQIVND (reference sequence). V lost 5 bases and J lost 6, with 10 bases in between. CDR3 loop: CASSPTSAGELFF. The CDR3 bases are TGTGCCAGTAGTCCTACATCCGCCGGGGAGCTGTTTTTT. Combining the CDR3 with reference TRBV19 and TRBJ2-2 gives the whole variable domain DGGITQSPKYLFRKEGQNVTLSCEQNLNHDAMYWYRQDPGQGLRLIYYSQIVNDFQKGDIAEGYSVSREKKESFPLTVTSAQKNPTAFYLCASSPTSAGELFFGEGSRLTVL.

This chain connects TRBV2 to TRBJ2-1; 7 positions agree with TRBD2. CDR3 length equals 16 residues. Germline values: CDR1 SNHLY, CDR2 FYNNEI. The V segment lost 4 bases and the J segment 2 bases; nucleotides outside the gene matches: 8. The CDR3 reads CASSGLRGRTYNEQFF. In DNA, the CDR3 is TGTGCCAGCAGTGGCCTTCGCGGGAGAACCTACAATGAGCAGTTCTTC. Together with reference TRBV2 and TRBJ2-1, the CDR3 gives the full variable domain: EPEVTQTPSHQVTQMGQEVILRCVPISNHLYFYWYRQILGQKVEFLVSFYNNEISEKSEIFDDQFSVERPDGSNFTLKIRSTKLEDSAMYFCASSGLRGRTYNEQFFGPGTRLTVL.

This rearrangement joins TRBV4-1 to TRBJ2-3; 12 bases are shared with TRBD2. The CDR3 runs to 17 residues. Germline CDR1 and CDR2: MGHRA and YSYEKL. V was clipped by 3 bases and J by 2 bases; unmatched bases: 6. DNA of the CDR3: TGCGCCAGCAGCCATCGGACTAGCGGGGAGCTCACAGATACGCAGTATTTT. It yields the protein CASSHRTSGELTDTQYF.

The rearrangement links TRBV4-1 to TRBJ2-2, with D unresolved. Germline V gene lookup returns CDR1 MGHRA and CDR2 YSYEKL. CDR3 length equals 14 residues. The ends were cut back, 4 bases at V and 5 bases at J, with 11 bases in the middle. The DNA of the CDR3 is TGCGCCAGCAGCCCGAGACTTAAAACCGGGGAGCTGTTTTTT. It codes for CASSPRLKTGELFF.